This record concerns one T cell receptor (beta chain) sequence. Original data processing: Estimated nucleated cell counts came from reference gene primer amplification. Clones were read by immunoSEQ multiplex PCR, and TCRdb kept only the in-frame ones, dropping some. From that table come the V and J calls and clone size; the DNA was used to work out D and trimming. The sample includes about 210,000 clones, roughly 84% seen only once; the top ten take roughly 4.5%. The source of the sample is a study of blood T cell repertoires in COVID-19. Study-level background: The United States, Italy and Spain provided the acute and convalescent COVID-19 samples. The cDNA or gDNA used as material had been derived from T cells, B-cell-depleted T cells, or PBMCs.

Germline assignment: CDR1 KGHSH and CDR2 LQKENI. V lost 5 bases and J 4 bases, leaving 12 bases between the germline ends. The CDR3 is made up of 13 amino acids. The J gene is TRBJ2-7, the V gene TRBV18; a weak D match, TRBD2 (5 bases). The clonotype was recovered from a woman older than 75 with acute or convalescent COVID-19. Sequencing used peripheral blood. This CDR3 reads CASSTGSLYEQYF. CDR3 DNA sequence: TGTGCCAGCTCAACGGGATCCTTATACGAGCAGTACTTC.